This T cell receptor beta chain is drawn from a study of T-cell reconstitution after alpha-beta-depleted transplantation in children. Preparing the TCRbeta library involved the use of unique molecular identifiers. TCRdb called the PCR reads again in MiXCR, with one record for every CDR3 protein. This table holds 440,000 or so distinct CDR3 sequences, about a tenth found once. This clonotype was recorded many times. The CDR3 consists of 12 residues. V shed 3 bases and J shed 8 bases, with 10 bases lying between them. The TCR originated in a human donor who donated a stem cell graft to a child with acute myeloid leukemia. J is TRBJ1-2 and V is TRBV12-3 or TRBV12-4, with D unclear. The source was PBMCs from the stem cell graft donor, collected from the stem cell graft. The CDR3 DNA follows: TGTGCCAGCAGTTTCAGCCCCTTGGGCTACACCTTC. This translates into CASSFSPLGYTF.